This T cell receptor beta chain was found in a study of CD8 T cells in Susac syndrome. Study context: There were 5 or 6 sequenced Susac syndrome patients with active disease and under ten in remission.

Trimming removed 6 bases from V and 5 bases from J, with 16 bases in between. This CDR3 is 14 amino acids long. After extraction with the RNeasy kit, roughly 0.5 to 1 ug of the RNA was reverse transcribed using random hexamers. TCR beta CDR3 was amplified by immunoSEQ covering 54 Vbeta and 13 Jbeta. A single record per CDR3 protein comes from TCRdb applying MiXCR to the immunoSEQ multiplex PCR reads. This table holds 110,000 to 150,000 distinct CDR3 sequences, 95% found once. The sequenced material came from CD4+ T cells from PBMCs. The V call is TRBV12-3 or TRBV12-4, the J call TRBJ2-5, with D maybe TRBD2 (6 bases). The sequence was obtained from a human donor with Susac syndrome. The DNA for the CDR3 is TGTGCCAGCAGAATCGGGACTTCGAAGGAGACCCAGTACTTC. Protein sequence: CASRIGTSKETQYF.